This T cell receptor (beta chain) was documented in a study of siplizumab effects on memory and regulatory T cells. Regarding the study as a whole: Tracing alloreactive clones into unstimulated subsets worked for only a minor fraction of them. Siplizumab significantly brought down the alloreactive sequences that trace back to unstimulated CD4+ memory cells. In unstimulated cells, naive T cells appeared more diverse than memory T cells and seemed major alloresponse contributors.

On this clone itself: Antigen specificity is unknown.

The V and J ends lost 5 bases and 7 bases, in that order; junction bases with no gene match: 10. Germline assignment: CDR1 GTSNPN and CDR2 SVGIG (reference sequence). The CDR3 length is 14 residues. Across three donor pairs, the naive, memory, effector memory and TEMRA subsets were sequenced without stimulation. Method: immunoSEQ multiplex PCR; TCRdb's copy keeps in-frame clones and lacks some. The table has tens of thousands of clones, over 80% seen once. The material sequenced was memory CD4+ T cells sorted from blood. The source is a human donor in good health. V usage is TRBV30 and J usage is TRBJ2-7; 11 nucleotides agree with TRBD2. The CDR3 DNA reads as TGTGCCTGGGAAGGACTAGCGGGTCGCGGGGAGCAGTACTTC. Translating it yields CAWEGLAGRGEQYF.